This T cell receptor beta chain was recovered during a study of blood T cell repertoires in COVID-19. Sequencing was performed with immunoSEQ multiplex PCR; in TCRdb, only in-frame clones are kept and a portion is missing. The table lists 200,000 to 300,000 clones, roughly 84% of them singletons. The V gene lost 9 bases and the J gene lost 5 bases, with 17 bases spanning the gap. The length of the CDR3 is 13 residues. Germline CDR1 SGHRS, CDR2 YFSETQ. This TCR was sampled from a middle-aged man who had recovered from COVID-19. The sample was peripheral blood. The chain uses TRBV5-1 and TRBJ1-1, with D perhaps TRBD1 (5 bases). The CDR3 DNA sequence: TGCGCCACTAGCGGCCAGGGCGGAACTGAAGCTTTCTTT. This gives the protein CATSGQGGTEAFF.